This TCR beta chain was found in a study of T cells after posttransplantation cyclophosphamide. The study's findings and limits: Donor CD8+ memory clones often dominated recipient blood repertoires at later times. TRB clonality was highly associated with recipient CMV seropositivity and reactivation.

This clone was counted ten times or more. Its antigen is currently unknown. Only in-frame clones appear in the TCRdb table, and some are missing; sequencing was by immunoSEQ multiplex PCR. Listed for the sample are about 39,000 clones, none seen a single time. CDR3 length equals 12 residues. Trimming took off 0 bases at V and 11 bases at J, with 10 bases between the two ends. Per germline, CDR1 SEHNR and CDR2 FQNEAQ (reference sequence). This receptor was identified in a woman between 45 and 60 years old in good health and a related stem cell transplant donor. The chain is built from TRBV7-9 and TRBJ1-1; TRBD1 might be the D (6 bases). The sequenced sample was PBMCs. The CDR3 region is CASSLAGGHAFF. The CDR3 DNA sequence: TGTGCCAGCAGCTTAGCGGGGGGGCATGCTTTCTTT. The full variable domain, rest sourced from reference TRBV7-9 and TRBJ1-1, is DTGVSQNPRHKITKRGQNVTFRCDPISEHNRLYWYRQTLGQGPEFLTYFQNEAQLEKSRLLSDRFSAERPKGSFSTLEIQRTEQGDSAMYLCASSLAGGHAFFGQGTRLTVV.